The clone carrying this T cell receptor (beta chain) appeared a few times. The antigen remains undetermined. The data are from a study of cytomegalovirus exposure and HLA in healthy donors. PCR amplification relied on 60 Vbeta primers (plus 13 Jbeta primers). TCRdb's copy holds only in-frame clones and misses some; the assay was immunoSEQ multiplex PCR. The table shows roughly 190,000 clones, with around 84% occurring only once. Regarding the study as a whole: HLA alleles showed associations with some 15,000 TCR beta sequences in a later analysis, at a 0.05 false discovery rate. Accurate predictions that matched the HLA-A and HLA-B alleles of most subjects were reportedly made from TCR beta sequences. Associated with cytomegalovirus, according to the listing, were 150 to 200 TCR beta chains.

V lost 1 base to trimming and J lost 8 bases; unmatched junction nucleotides: 9. CDR1 SGHTA and CDR2 FQGNSA come from the germline V gene. The CDR3 is made up of 15 amino acids. This TCR came from a woman under 30 in good health and CMV-seronegative. The rearrangement links TRBV7-2 to TRBJ1-2; 8 nucleotides agree with TRBD1. Sequencing was performed on PBMCs. CDR3 in DNA: TGTGCCAGCAGCTTAGATTACTACAGGGGGTCGGGCTACACCTTC. This codes for CASSLDYYRGSGYTF.